This paragraph covers one TCR beta chain sequence. This specimen comes from a study of monozygotic twins with inflammatory bowel disease. Eight separate reactions per sample served to make cDNA. TCRdb reprocessed the 5' RACE reads and stores each CDR3 protein as one record, lacking DNA. The table counts approximately 200,000 distinct CDR3 sequences; 1.6% lies in the top ten. Germline V gene lookup returns CDR1 MNHNS and CDR2 SASEGT. The length of the CDR3 is 11 residues. This clonotype originated in a human donor with ulcerative colitis or Crohn's disease, or a healthy co-twin of an affected twin (not recorded which). Sequencing was carried out using blood. The V gene is TRBV6-1, the J gene TRBJ1-2; the D call from TCRdb, TRBD1, cannot be confirmed without DNA. This chain's CDR3 is CASSAVRVGTF.